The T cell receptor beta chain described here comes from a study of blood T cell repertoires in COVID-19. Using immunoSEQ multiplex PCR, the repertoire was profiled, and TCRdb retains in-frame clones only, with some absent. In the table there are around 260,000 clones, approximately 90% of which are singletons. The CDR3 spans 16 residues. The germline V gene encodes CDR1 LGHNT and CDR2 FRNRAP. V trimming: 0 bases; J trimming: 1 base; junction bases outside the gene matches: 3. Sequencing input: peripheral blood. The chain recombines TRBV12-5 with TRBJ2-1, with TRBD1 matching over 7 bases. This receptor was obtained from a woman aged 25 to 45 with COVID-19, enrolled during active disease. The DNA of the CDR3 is TGTGCTAGTGGTTTGGTAATGACAGGGTCCTACAATGAGCAGTTCTTC. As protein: CASGLVMTGSYNEQFF.